The T cell receptor (beta chain) under discussion was sequenced for a study of T cell responses to AZD1222 COVID-19 vaccine (dated by TCRdb to about 2021). Notes on the research overall: AZD1222 recipients with second doses at about 4 weeks or about 12 weeks were pooled, because spike-specific TCR depth and breadth did not differ between schedules. Enrollment into the trials was organized by age into subgroups of 18-55, 56-69 and 70-plus years, and those subgroups contained roughly 140, 27 and 60 TCR-sequenced participants, respectively. TCR sequencing was performed for more than 230 trial participants, of whom roughly 200 were given two doses of AZD1222 and some 26 were given two doses of MenACWY control vaccine. Results and caveats for the whole study, not just this receptor: The 56-69-year group was small, and its depth increase did not reach significance, likely because of low power. Most participants were white British and females outnumbered males, and the authors suggested that clonal diversity may have been underestimated. After two AZD1222 doses, both the breadth and the depth of spike-specific TCRs were significantly higher than at day 0 and than in MenACWY recipients. Because no day 14 peak-response samples were available, repertoires were characterized only after the peak T cell response. The whole spike protein was spanned by vaccine-associated CD4 TCRs, and dominant responses were seen in regions 160-218 and 743-854. Reportedly, close to half of the unique spike-specific TCRs recognized epitopes lying outside the regions that are mutated in the B.1.351 and B.1.1.7 variants. Conclusions about previously exposed vaccinees are limited because only six or seven AZD1222 recipients were SARS-CoV-2 seropositive at baseline.

The CDR3 regions of human TCRbeta chains were analyzed by immunosequencing. The original methods were these. Repertoire TCRs were matched against a reference library of SARS-CoV-2-specific TCRs generated with the MIRA antigen-specificity platform. Breadth was defined as the fraction of unique TCRs that were SARS-CoV-2-associated. Depth was defined as the fraction of total T cells that were SARS-CoV-2-associated. Using the MIRA data, every spike-specific TCR was mapped to the spike region that the TCR reacted to and assigned to either a CD4 or a CD8 class. Log10-transformed breadth and depth values were compared by one-way ANOVA with Sidak's multiple comparisons tests. In TCRdb, the immuneACCESS table is reduced to in-frame sequences with V and J assigned. These tables do not hold every clone; where another copy was compared, an unresolved V gene accounts for under half, and the others remain unexplained. V, J and clone size derive from that table, while D and trimming were established from the DNA sequence. In all, the sample holds 150,000 to 200,000 clones, and about nine tenths of those were seen once. Approximately 1.5% of the sample comes from the top ten.

The time point label here, explained by the study, means: baseline before first vaccination. Vaccinee samples came from UK trials COV001 and COV002, including a single-blind randomized controlled phase 2/3 trial of AZD1222 (ChAdOx1 nCoV-19) in healthy adults. Trial participant PBMC samples were collected at day 0 and day 28 after the second dose for TCRbeta chain sequencing. Notes on this clone: The antigen it recognizes is unknown. Base qualities were left out, and no much larger clone turns up one base away.

V is reduced by 6 bases and J by 7 bases, leaving a spacing of 18 bases between them. For CDR1 and CDR2, the germline V gene lists MDHEN and SYDVKM. Including cysteine and phenylalanine, the CDR3 has 15 amino acids. The only DNA kept is the CDR3, 45 bases in frame from the first base. The receptor's source is an adult in good health. The sample was peripheral blood, taken on day 0 of AZD1222 vaccination. Recombination linked TRBV28 to TRBJ2-2; no confident D gene assignment can be made. The CDR3 here reads CASSAPLGYSGELFF. The nucleotide sequence is TGTGCCAGCAGCGCCCCTCTAGGGTATAGCGGGGAGCTGTTTTTT.